The clone carrying this T cell receptor beta chain has just a few counts. Indicated time point: pretreatment peripheral blood. Germline V CDR1 and CDR2: LGHNA, YSLEER. This CDR3 has 16 residues. The V gene lost 1 base and the J gene lost 4 bases, with 14 bases spanning the gap. This sample stems from a study of PD-L1 blockade in urothelial cancer. Looking at the study overall: Dosed intravenously at 1,200 mg every 3 weeks, atezolizumab was initiated by patients around 2014. Patients had received 0 to 3 prior chemotherapy regimens. Blood was evaluated 3 weeks (second dose) and 6 weeks after therapy began.

In each PCR, synthetic TCR analog templates were spiked in. Only in-frame clones appear in the TCRdb table, and some are missing; sequencing was by immunoSEQ multiplex PCR. The profile covers 85,000 to 95,000 clones, with about 90% appearing a single time and under 2% taken by the ten largest. The clonotype comes from a man aged 55 to 70 with urothelial cancer. This rearrangement joins TRBV4-3 to TRBJ1-3; D perhaps matches TRBD1 (6 bases). Sequences were derived from PBMCs, sampled around atezolizumab (anti-PD-L1) treatment. This CDR3 reads CASSQGLTGPGNTIYF. CDR3 DNA: TGCGCCAGCAGCCAAGGGTTGACAGGCCCCGGAAACACCATATATTTT.